The 31 T cell receptor beta chains presented below share a single source sample, sequenced in a study of radiotherapy plus CTLA-4 blockade in lung cancer. Profiled with immunoSEQ multiplex PCR; TCRdb holds only in-frame clones, not every one. The sample contains about 110,000 clones, more than 70% of which appear only once. Sequences were derived from peripheral blood, sampled from a patient treated with radiotherapy plus ipilimumab. All receptors derive from a human donor with non-small cell lung cancer that progressed on radiotherapy plus ipilimumab. Some clones in this sample may be carry-over from other donors' samples.

The chain combines TRBV19 with TRBJ1-1; TRBD1 aligns across 7 bases. Looked up from germline, CDR1 is LNHDA and CDR2 is SQIVND (reference sequence). CDR3 length: 13 residues. V lost 7 bases and J lost 5; bases outside the gene matches: 7. The CDR3 region is CASTRQGRTEAFF. The CDR3 DNA reads TGTGCCAGTACCAGACAGGGTCGGACTGAAGCTTTCTTT. Full variable domain (rest looked up from reference TRBV19 and TRBJ1-1): DGGITQSPKYLFRKEGQNVTLSCEQNLNHDAMYWYRQDPGQGLRLIYYSQIVNDFQKGDIAEGYSVSREKKESFPLTVTSAQKNPTAFYLCASTRQGRTEAFFGQGTRLTVV.

The V call is TRBV2, the J call TRBJ2-5; 9 bases line up with TRBD2. Germline V gene lookup returns CDR1 SNHLY and CDR2 FYNNEI. The CDR3 has 15 amino acids. Trimming cost V 6 bases and J 0 bases; bases outside gene matches: 5. CDR3 nucleotides: TGTGCCAGCAGCCCATGGACTAGCGACCAAGAGACCCAGTACTTC. Encoded protein: CASSPWTSDQETQYF. The whole variable domain, filled in from reference TRBV2 and TRBJ2-5, reads EPEVTQTPSHQVTQMGQEVILRCVPISNHLYFYWYRQILGQKVEFLVSFYNNEISEKSEIFDDQFSVERPDGSNFTLKIRSTKLEDSAMYFCASSPWTSDQETQYFGPGTRLLVL.

The chain joins TRBV6-5 to TRBJ2-7, with a tentative D call TRBD1 (5 bases). The length of the CDR3 is 15 residues. Per germline, CDR1 MNHEY and CDR2 SVGAGI. The V and J ends lost 6 bases and 1 base respectively, with 16 bases between them. In DNA, the CDR3 is TGTGCCAGCAGGCCTCCAGGGTCCCTATCCTACGAGCAGTACTTC. It encodes CASRPPGSLSYEQYF.

This chain links TRBV4-3 with TRBJ1-1; weak D call: TRBD1 (5 bases). The CDR3 totals 14 residues. The germline gives CDR1 LGHNA, CDR2 YSLEER. V was pared by 4 bases and J by 5 bases, with 14 bases between. The DNA for the CDR3 is TGCGCCAGCAGCCTGAAAGAGGGGAAGACTGAAGCTTTCTTT. It is translated as CASSLKEGKTEAFF.

The rearrangement joins TRBV9 to TRBJ1-2, with a tentative D call TRBD1 (5 bases). V lost 4 bases, J lost 6 bases, and 25 bases lay in between. CDR3 length: 17 amino acids. CDR1 is SGDLS and CDR2 is YYNGEE in the germline V gene. The CDR3 sequence is CASSFSATGRPPNGYTF. CDR3 bases: TGTGCCAGCAGCTTTTCAGCAACAGGAAGGCCCCCGAATGGCTACACCTTC.

The chain uses TRBV6-6 and TRBJ1-5; D may be TRBD1 (5 bases). Trimming stripped 5 bases from V and 6 bases from J, with 11 bases between. Germline CDR1 is MNHNY and CDR2 is SVGAGI (reference sequence). The CDR3 totals 13 residues. The CDR3 region is CASSQGASQPQHF. The DNA of the CDR3 is TGTGCCAGCAGTCAGGGAGCCAGTCAGCCCCAGCATTTT.

The genes are TRBV27 and TRBJ2-7; perhaps TRBD2 as D (5 bases). The length of the CDR3 is 13 residues. CDR1 MNHEY and CDR2 SMNVEV come from the germline V gene (reference sequence). V lost 6 bases to trimming and J lost 2 bases, with 11 bases between them. The CDR3 here is CASSSGIAYEQYF. In nucleotides, the CDR3 is TGTGCCAGCAGCTCCGGGATCGCCTACGAGCAGTACTTC.

This chain uses TRBV10-3 with TRBJ2-7; 9 bases match TRBD1. Trimming took 3 bases from V and 3 from J; bases not matched to a gene: 6. The germline CDR1 and CDR2 sequences are ENHRY and SYGVKD. The CDR3 consists of 15 residues. The CDR3, as DNA: TGTGCCATCAGTGAAAGACAGGGGGAAAGCTACGAGCAGTACTTC. This sequence encodes CAISERQGESYEQYF.

This chain connects TRBV28 to TRBJ1-1; no firm D call. The CDR3 consists of 14 residues. Trimming stripped 3 bases from V and 1 base from J, with 9 bases between. CDR1 and CDR2 from the germline V gene are MDHEN and SYDVKM. CDR3 in amino acids: CASSLGFWNTEAFF. The CDR3 bases are TGTGCCAGCAGTTTGGGCTTCTGGAACACTGAAGCTTTCTTT.

The chain uses TRBV18 and TRBJ2-2; D remains ambiguous. The CDR3 length is 15 residues. V was pared by 2 bases and J by 3 bases, with 10 bases between. CDR1 and CDR2 from the germline V gene are KGHSH and LQKENI. Written as DNA, the CDR3 is TGTGCCAGCTCACCAAACAGCCTGGACACCGGGGAGCTGTTTTTT. It specifies CASSPNSLDTGELFF.

The CDR3 reads CASSHGTSGDNEQFF. CDR3 coding DNA: TGCGCCAGCAGCCACGGGACTAGCGGGGACAATGAGCAGTTCTTC. The chain carries TRBV4-3 and TRBJ2-1; 13 nucleotides match TRBD2. CDR3 size: 15 residues. V was pared by 3 bases and J by 5 bases, with 1 base of the junction left unmatched. Germline V gives CDR1 LGHNA, CDR2 YSLEER.

The genes are TRBV7-9 and TRBJ2-7; D gene uncertain. V dropped 5 bases and J dropped 6 bases, with 20 bases sitting between them. CDR3 size: 15 residues. The germline CDR1 and CDR2 sequences are SEHNR and FQNEAQ (reference sequence). For the CDR3, the DNA is TGTGCCAGCAGCCCCTTCTCCGGAAAGGCTCGCGAGCAGTACTTC. Its protein is CASSPFSGKAREQYF.

This chain joins TRBV14 and TRBJ1-2; D perhaps matches TRBD1 (5 bases). CDR1 SGHDN and CDR2 FVKESK come from the germline V gene. V was clipped by 4 bases and J by 5 bases, with 14 bases between them. CDR3 size: 14 residues. The CDR3 loop reads CASSRQSSGYGYTF. Written as DNA, the CDR3 is TGTGCCAGCAGCCGACAGTCGAGCGGATATGGCTACACCTTC.

The chain is built from TRBV30 and TRBJ2-5; D gene ambiguous. Germline CDR1 is GTSNPN and CDR2 is SVGIG (reference sequence). The ends were cut back, 4 bases at V and 1 base at J, with 13 bases in the middle. There are 14 residues in the CDR3. The CDR3 DNA reads as TGTGCCTGGACACAACAACGGGCCCAAGAGACCCAGTACTTC. This translates into CAWTQQRAQETQYF.

In this sample, this clone turned up once. This chain joins TRBV6-5 and TRBJ1-1; 12 positions agree with TRBD1. Germline loops: CDR1 MNHEY, CDR2 SVGAGI. This CDR3 region has 14 residues. The ends lost 1 base at V and 10 bases at J; junction bases unmatched: 4. Written as DNA, the CDR3 is TGTGCCAGCAGTTACTGGGGACAGGGGGCGAGAGCTTTCTTT. Its protein product is CASSYWGQGARAFF.

This chain links TRBV27 with TRBJ2-7; a possible D gene is TRBD2 (6 bases). This CDR3 is 13 amino acids long. Trimming took 5 bases from V and 9 from J, leaving 17 bases between them. Germline CDR1 and CDR2: MNHEY and SMNVEV (reference sequence). CDR3 region: CASSLTGESGQYF. DNA for the CDR3: TGTGCCAGCAGTCTTACGGGGGAATCAGGGCAGTACTTC.

The gene calls are TRBV15 and TRBJ1-4, with 9 nucleotides matching TRBD1. This CDR3 comprises 20 residues. Trimming cost V 5 bases and J 2 bases; bases outside gene matches: 18. Germline assignment: CDR1 LNHNV and CDR2 YYDKDF (reference sequence). The CDR3 DNA follows: TGTGCCACCAGCGGGACGTACAGGGGGCGAGTCCGTATGACTAATGAAAAACTGTTTTTT. Amino acids: CATSGTYRGRVRMTNEKLFF.

This rearrangement joins TRBV28 to TRBJ1-5; 7 nucleotides match TRBD1. Per germline, CDR1 MDHEN and CDR2 SYDVKM. Trimming cost V 4 bases and J 6 bases; bases outside gene matches: 9. The CDR3 is 15 residues long. As DNA, the CDR3 is TGTGCCAGCAGTTCCAGACAGGGAAGAGGTCAGCCCCAGCATTTT. It yields the protein CASSSRQGRGQPQHF.

The chain couples TRBV5-1 to TRBJ2-3; 12 nucleotides line up with TRBD2. The CDR3 loop spans 18 amino acids. The germline gives CDR1 SGHRS, CDR2 YFSETQ. Trimming removed 2 bases from V and 4 bases from J; junction bases left unmatched: 11. The chain's CDR3 is CASSFGLAGLVFADTQYF. The CDR3 DNA is TGCGCCAGCAGCTTTGGACTAGCGGGGTTAGTTTTTGCAGATACGCAGTATTTT.

This rearrangement joins TRBV9 to TRBJ1-1; D might be TRBD1 (5 bases). The CDR3 length is 15 residues. V lost 3 bases, J lost 13 bases, and 25 bases lay in between. The germline CDR1 and CDR2 sequences are SGDLS and YYNGEE. The CDR3 DNA is TGTGCCAGCAGCGAAGAACCCGTTGCGGGGACGGGCTTTTTCTTT. Protein sequence: CASSEEPVAGTGFFF.

Only one count was recorded for this clone. DNA of the CDR3: TGTGCCAGCAGCTTGGGGCAGGGGTGGACGAACACCGGGGAGCTGTTTTTT. This encodes CASSLGQGWTNTGELFF. This chain links TRBV5-4 with TRBJ2-2; tentative D call: TRBD1 (6 bases). CDR3 length: 17 residues. The V end lost 0 bases, the J end lost 0 bases, and 12 bases lay between the germline ends. Germline V CDR1 and CDR2: SGHNT, YYREEE (reference sequence).

The chain uses TRBV6-5 and TRBJ1-2; D is unresolved. Germline V gene lookup returns CDR1 MNHEY and CDR2 SVGAGI. Trimming left V 5 bases short and J 3 bases short, with 10 bases between. This CDR3 region has 13 residues. CDR3 amino acids: CASSPREDYGYTF. Written as DNA, the CDR3 is TGTGCCAGCAGTCCTAGGGAAGACTATGGCTACACCTTC.

This clone was seen only once. The V gene is TRBV10-3, the J gene TRBJ1-2; D perhaps matches TRBD1 (5 bases). This CDR3 region has 12 residues. V lost 11 bases and J lost 3, with 13 bases in between. The germline V gene encodes CDR1 ENHRY and CDR2 SYGVKD. The CDR3 here is CASASGDYGYTF. DNA for the CDR3: TGTGCCTCCGCCTCGGGGGACTATGGCTACACCTTC.

The CDR3 loop is CAISDPTTGTNSPLHF. DNA of the CDR3: TGTGCCATCAGTGACCCAACGACAGGAACCAATTCACCCCTCCACTTT. This chain uses TRBV10-3 with TRBJ1-6, with D possibly matching TRBD1 (6 bases). Germline V CDR1 and CDR2: ENHRY, SYGVKD. The CDR3 spans 16 residues. With 3 bases removed from V and 7 bases from J, the gap between germline ends came to 16 bases.

The chain links TRBV9 to TRBJ2-3; 8 nucleotides match TRBD2. The V gene's germline CDR1 is SGDLS and CDR2 YYNGEE. The CDR3 spans 17 residues. Unmatched junction bases numbered 7, after V lost 0 bases and J lost 1 base. CDR3 sequence (DNA): TGTGCCAGCAGCGTAGAGCCCAGCGGGGGTGGCACAGATACGCAGTATTTT. Translation: CASSVEPSGGGTDTQYF.

This clone has only a few counts. The chain uses TRBV4-2 and TRBJ2-1; 14 nucleotides line up with TRBD2. Germline assignment: CDR1 LGHNA and CDR2 YNFKEQ. V was pared by 2 bases and J by 0 bases, with 12 bases of the junction left unmatched. CDR3 length equals 21 residues. The CDR3: CASSQNPWTSGGSSSYNEQFF. The CDR3 DNA follows: TGTGCCAGCAGCCAAAACCCTTGGACTAGCGGGGGGTCGAGCTCCTACAATGAGCAGTTCTTC.

The CDR3 loop is CASSSLAGGLSYEQYF. The DNA of the CDR3 is TGTGCCAGCAGCTCCTTAGCGGGGGGCCTCTCCTACGAGCAGTACTTC. This chain uses TRBV5-4 with TRBJ2-7; 10 bases fit TRBD2. This CDR3 has 16 residues. After removal of 3 bases from V and 0 bases from J, the junction contained 6 bases not matched to a gene. CDR1 and CDR2 from the germline V gene are SGHNT and YYREEE (reference sequence). The full variable domain, completed using reference TRBV5-4 and TRBJ2-7, is ETGVTQSPTHLIKTRGQQVTLRCSSQSGHNTVSWYQQALGQGPQFIFQYYREEENGRGNFPPRFSGLQFPNYSSELNVNALELDDSALYLCASSSLAGGLSYEQYFGPGTRLTVT.

A word on this clone: This sample includes further DNA sequences coding for the same CDR3. This chain uses TRBV19 with TRBJ2-3; 9 nucleotides agree with TRBD1. The CDR3 covers 15 residues. V trimming: 4 bases; J trimming: 4 bases; junction bases outside the gene matches: 6. Germline loops: CDR1 LNHDA, CDR2 SQIVND (reference sequence). CDR3 sequence reads: CASSRPTGGPDTQYF. Written as DNA, the CDR3 is TGTGCCAGTAGTAGACCTACAGGGGGCCCAGATACGCAGTATTTT.

The chain carries TRBV9 and TRBJ1-5, with TRBD1 as a possible D gene (6 bases). The ends were cut back, 3 bases at V and 7 bases at J, with 20 bases in the middle. This CDR3 is built from 16 residues. Germline lookup yields CDR1 SGDLS and CDR2 YYNGEE. The CDR3, as DNA: TGTGCCAGCAGCGCCCGCGGGGACATAGCAGGACAGCCCCAGCATTTT. Translated: CASSARGDIAGQPQHF.

The J gene is TRBJ1-5, the V gene TRBV5-6; the D is unclear. The V end lost 4 bases, the J end lost 3 bases, and 17 bases lay between the germline ends. Germline V gives CDR1 SGHDT, CDR2 YYEEEE. CDR3 size: 16 residues. The CDR3 DNA reads TGTGCCAGCAGCGGGTTAATGGACGATTCCAATCAGCCCCAGCATTTT. This encodes CASSGLMDDSNQPQHF.

This clone was observed once. CDR3 residues: CASSQAPLDNSPLHF. The CDR3 DNA reads TGCGCCAGCAGCCAAGCCCCACTTGATAATTCACCCCTCCACTTT. This chain uses TRBV4-3 with TRBJ1-6; D gene unclear. V lost 1 base to trimming and J lost 5 bases, with 9 bases between them. The germline V gene encodes CDR1 LGHNA and CDR2 YSLEER. This CDR3 is built from 15 residues.